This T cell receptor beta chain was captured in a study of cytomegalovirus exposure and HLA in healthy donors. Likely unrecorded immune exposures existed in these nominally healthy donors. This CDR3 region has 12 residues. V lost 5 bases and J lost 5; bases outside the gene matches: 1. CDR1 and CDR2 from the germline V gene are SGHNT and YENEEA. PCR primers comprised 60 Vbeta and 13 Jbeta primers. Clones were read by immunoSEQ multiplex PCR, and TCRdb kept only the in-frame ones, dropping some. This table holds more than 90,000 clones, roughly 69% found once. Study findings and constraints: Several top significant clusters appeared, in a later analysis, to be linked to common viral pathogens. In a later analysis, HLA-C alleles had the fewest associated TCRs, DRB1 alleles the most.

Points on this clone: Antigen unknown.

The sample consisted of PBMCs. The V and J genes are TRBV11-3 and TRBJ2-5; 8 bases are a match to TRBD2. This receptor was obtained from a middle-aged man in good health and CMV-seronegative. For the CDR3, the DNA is TGTGCCAGCAGCCCTAGCGGGGAGACCCAGTACTTC. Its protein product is CASSPSGETQYF.